This T cell receptor (beta chain) is drawn from a study of T cells after yellow fever vaccination. Study as a whole: Fractions low in cell number were prepared with SMART-Seq v4 Ultra Low Input. Regarding the study as a whole: The secondary T-cell response peaked on day 5, not day 15, but was weaker.

Germline V lookup: CDR1 DFQATT, CDR2 SNEGSKA (reference sequence). The ends lost 1 base at V and 2 bases at J; junction bases unmatched: 9. The CDR3 is made up of 16 amino acids. Making TCR cDNA involved 5'RACE template switching, which added UMIs and a universal primer site. One entry per CDR3 protein results from TCRdb running MiXCR on the 5' RACE reads. This sample has some 120,000 distinct CDR3 sequences, with more than 6% found just once. This clonotype was observed many times. Its target is not known. The sample here was CD4+ T cells sorted from PBMCs, taken roughly 10 days after the first yellow fever vaccination. The gene calls are TRBV20-1 and TRBJ2-3; 7 bases are shared with TRBD2. The TCR originated in a man aged 18 to 29 who received the YFV17D yellow fever vaccine. The DNA of the CDR3 is TGCAGTGCTAGAGGCGTCCTAGCGGCGCACACAGATACGCAGTATTTT. The encoded protein is CSARGVLAAHTDTQYF.